This is a list of T cell receptor beta chains from one sample in a study of blood T cell repertoires in COVID-19. Method: immunoSEQ multiplex PCR; TCRdb's copy keeps in-frame clones and lacks some. Among about 71,000 clones listed, around 83% were seen once. Sample: peripheral blood. Receptors originate from a man younger than 45 with COVID-19, enrolled during active disease. CDR3s include the opening cysteine and the closing phenylalanine or tryptophan. The D gene is left open where the match is weak. Clone size is stated in some rows and not others, as once, few, many or a class when expanded.

abundance,v_gene,j_gene,d_gene,CDR3aa,CDR3nt
NA,TRBV7-8,TRBJ1-5,NA,CASSSSGLYQPQHF,TGTGCCAGCAGCAGCTCGGGACTGTACCAGCCCCAGCATTTT
once,TRBV6-2/TRBV6-3,TRBJ1-5,TRBD1,CASSSGGTNQPQHF,TGTGCCAGCAGTTCAGGGGGAACTAATCAGCCCCAGCATTTT
NA,TRBV7-9,TRBJ1-5,NA,CASTNSNSGGGQPQHF,TGTGCCAGCACCAATTCGAACTCAGGTGGTGGTCAGCCCCAGCATTTT
once,TRBV7-9,TRBJ1-4,NA,CASSLVGVTNEKLFF,TGTGCCAGCAGCTTAGTCGGGGTGACTAATGAAAAACTGTTTTTT
NA,TRBV19,TRBJ2-5,TRBD2,CASSPRGVETQYF,TGTGCCAGTAGTCCCCGGGGGGTGGAGACCCAGTACTTC
NA,TRBV29-1,TRBJ1-2,TRBD1,CSVGQRPNYGYTF,TGCAGCGTGGGACAGCGCCCTAACTATGGCTACACCTTC
NA,TRBV18,TRBJ2-7,TRBD1,CASSLGTGRVSYEQYF,TGTGCCAGCTCACTCGGGACAGGGAGGGTCTCCTACGAGCAGTACTTC
NA,TRBV19,TRBJ1-5,TRBD1,CASSDRAGQPQHF,TGTGCCAGTAGTGACAGGGCAGGTCAGCCCCAGCATTTT
NA,TRBV27,TRBJ2-5,TRBD1,CASSRDSRPTLAQYF,TGTGCCAGCAGTCGGGACAGCCGCCCCACATTGGCCCAGTACTTC
once,TRBV10-2,TRBJ1-2,TRBD1,CASSDRGQRYGYTF,TGCGCCAGCAGCGACAGGGGGCAAAGGTATGGCTACACCTTC
few,TRBV7-2,TRBJ1-4,TRBD1,CASSLRTGNEKLFF,TGTGCCAGCAGCTTAAGGACAGGGAATGAAAAACTGTTTTTT
NA,TRBV30,TRBJ1-1,NA,CAWSFSNTEAFF,TGTGCCTGGAGTTTCTCGAACACTGAAGCTTTCTTT
NA,TRBV19,TRBJ1-1,TRBD1,CASSSRTGNTEAFF,TGTGCCAGTAGTTCCCGGACAGGAAACACTGAAGCTTTCTTT
NA,TRBV6-5,TRBJ2-7,NA,CASSRGRDSTYEQYF,TGTGCCAGCAGTCGAGGGCGGGACAGCACCTACGAGCAGTACTTC
NA,TRBV9,TRBJ1-1,TRBD1,CASSGGTEYMNTEAFF,TGTGCCAGCAGTGGGGGGACAGAGTACATGAACACTGAAGCTTTCTTT
NA,TRBV28,TRBJ1-1,NA,CASSSPGQNTEAFF,TGTGCCAGCAGTTCCCCCGGACAGAACACTGAAGCTTTCTTT
NA,TRBV7-8,TRBJ2-2,NA,CASSFGQGNTGELFF,TGTGCCAGCAGCTTCGGGCAGGGTAACACCGGGGAGCTGTTTTTT
NA,TRBV11-3,TRBJ2-1,TRBD2,CASSSSKTSGLRNEQFF,TGTGCCAGCAGCTCGTCTAAGACTAGCGGGCTAAGGAATGAGCAGTTCTTC
NA,TRBV28,TRBJ1-2,TRBD1,CASSLPAQGHYGYTF,TGTGCCAGCAGTTTACCTGCACAGGGGCACTATGGCTACACCTTC
NA,TRBV21-1,TRBJ2-2,NA,CASSQSLHGGDRNTGELFF,TGTGCCAGCAGCCAAAGCCTCCATGGGGGGGACCGAAACACCGGGGAGCTGTTTTTT
once,TRBV29-1,TRBJ2-1,TRBD2,CSVARTSGDYNEQFF,TGCAGCGTTGCCCGGACTAGCGGGGACTACAATGAGCAGTTCTTC
NA,TRBV7-8,TRBJ1-5,NA,CASSLEGESNQPQHF,TGTGCCAGCAGCTTAGAGGGGGAATCAAATCAGCCCCAGCATTTT
NA,TRBV27,TRBJ2-7,TRBD1,CASSTRQGDYEQYF,TGTGCCAGCAGTACCCGACAGGGTGACTACGAGCAGTACTTC
NA,TRBV6-5,TRBJ1-2,NA,CASTQQTLPYGYTF,TGTGCCAGCACTCAACAGACCCTTCCTTATGGCTACACCTTC
NA,TRBV6-2/TRBV6-3,TRBJ1-2,NA,CASSRSDSYGYTF,TGTGCCAGCAGTCGCTCGGACAGTTATGGCTACACCTTC
NA,TRBV5-4,TRBJ2-1,TRBD2,CASSLASGRTNEQFF,TGTGCCAGCAGCTTGGCCAGCGGGAGAACCAATGAGCAGTTCTTC
NA,TRBV30,TRBJ2-4,TRBD1,CAWATGSRAKNIQYF,TGTGCCTGGGCGACAGGGAGTCGAGCCAAAAACATTCAGTACTTC
NA,TRBV5-1,TRBJ2-3,TRBD1,CASSSSVSGQGHYTQYF,TGCGCCAGCAGCTCGTCCGTATCGGGACAGGGACACTATACGCAGTATTTT
NA,TRBV3-1/TRBV3-2,TRBJ2-7,TRBD2,CASSPKAGGEQYF,TGTGCCAGCAGCCCCAAAGCGGGAGGCGAGCAGTACTTC
NA,TRBV18,TRBJ1-4,NA,CASSPNEKLFF,TGTGCCAGCTCTCCGAATGAAAAACTGTTTTTT
NA,TRBV5-4,TRBJ1-4,NA,CAISNGGKSNEKLFF,TGTGCCATCTCGAATGGGGGGAAGTCAAATGAAAAACTGTTTTTT
NA,TRBV6-2/TRBV6-3,TRBJ1-5,NA,CASSYSMGGIRSNQPQHF,TGTGCCAGCAGTTACTCGATGGGAGGGATAAGAAGCAATCAGCCCCAGCATTTT
NA,TRBV4-2,TRBJ1-1,TRBD1,CASSRSTGTNTEAFF,TGTGCCAGCAGCCGCTCGACAGGGACCAACACTGAAGCTTTCTTT
NA,TRBV7-9,TRBJ2-1,TRBD2,CASSLLAGSYNEQFF,TGTGCCAGCAGCTTGTTAGCGGGATCATACAATGAGCAGTTCTTC
NA,TRBV6-4,TRBJ2-1,TRBD2,CASSRHSGSAGYNEQFF,TGTGCCAGCAGTCGTCATAGCGGGAGCGCAGGGTACAATGAGCAGTTCTTC
NA,TRBV4-2,TRBJ2-5,NA,CASSQDRGAQETQYF,TGTGCCAGCAGCCAAGATCGGGGGGCCCAAGAGACCCAGTACTTC
NA,TRBV29-1,TRBJ2-5,NA,CSVDPGHQETQYF,TGCAGCGTTGACCCAGGCCACCAAGAGACCCAGTACTTC
NA,TRBV7-4,TRBJ1-1,TRBD1,CASSLAGQGRGAFF,TGTGCCAGCAGCTTAGCAGGACAGGGACGAGGAGCTTTCTTT
NA,TRBV28,TRBJ1-2,TRBD1,CASSLGQGMRGYTF,TGTGCCAGCAGTTTAGGACAGGGGATGAGGGGCTACACCTTC
NA,TRBV7-9,TRBJ1-1,NA,CASSLVSGASLNTEAFF,TGTGCCAGCAGCTTAGTTTCAGGGGCGTCCCTGAACACTGAAGCTTTCTTT